This entry lists 21 T cell receptor beta chains sequenced from one sample in a study of regulatory T cells in long-lasting Graves disease. iRepertoire HTBI primers and Arm-PCR of CDR3 regions built TCR beta libraries. TCRdb called the multiplex PCR reads again in MiXCR, with one record for every CDR3 protein. The repertoire holds hundreds of thousands of distinct CDR3 sequences, with less than 25% as singletons. Regarding time point: persistent/refractory GD, antithyroid drugs over 5 years with positive TRAb. From RNA extracted from PBMCs, the TCR library was made. Sequencing used peripheral blood mononuclear cells (PBMCs), obtained when the disease was refractory, from a patient treated with antithyroid drugs. The source is a female donor with Graves disease.

Notes on this clonotype: This likely reflects a read error, since a far larger clone is one base away. This chain joins TRBV2 and TRBJ1-2; a possible D gene is TRBD1 (5 bases). This CDR3 has 14 amino acids. Germline loops: CDR1 SNHLY, CDR2 FYNNEI. The CDR3 sequence is CDSSLGGDVYGYTF. The CDR3 coding sequence is TGTGACAGCAGCCTTGGGGGGGATGTCTATGGCTACACCTTC.

This clonotype was seen repeatedly, ten times or more. The rearrangement uses TRBV12-3 or TRBV12-4 and TRBJ2-2; D possibly corresponds to TRBD2 (6 bases). The CDR3 length is 15 residues. V gave up 3 bases and J gave up 7 bases, with 15 bases separating them. CDR3: CASSFRGPGSGELFF. The CDR3, as DNA: TGTGCCAGCAGTTTTCGAGGGCCCGGGAGCGGGGAGCTGTTTTTT.

This clonotype was observed at least ten times. The rearrangement links TRBV7-2 to TRBJ1-1; tentatively, D is TRBD1 (5 bases). Trimming removed 5 bases at V and 4 bases at J, with 14 bases between. From germline, CDR1 is SGHTA and CDR2 FQGNSA. The CDR3 totals 14 residues. In DNA, the CDR3 is TGTGCCAGCAGCCCACCCAACAGGCTCACTGAAGCTTTCTTT. Residues: CASSPPNRLTEAFF.

The sample holds a few counts of this clonotype. J is TRBJ1-1 and V is TRBV19; 8 bases map to TRBD1. The CDR3 spans 14 residues. The V and J ends lost 4 bases and 5 bases, in that order; junction bases with no gene match: 6. In germline, CDR1 is LNHDA, CDR2 SQIVND (reference sequence). This CDR3 is CASSNFRGQTEAFF. Written as DNA, the CDR3 is TGTGCCAGTAGTAATTTCAGGGGGCAAACTGAAGCTTTCTTT.

This clonotype was observed many times. V is TRBV5-5 and J is TRBJ2-2, with 12 positions matching TRBD2. The CDR3 length is 18 residues. Germline CDR1 SGHKS, CDR2 YYEKEE (reference sequence). Trimming removed 0 bases from V and 0 bases from J; junction bases left unmatched: 3. CDR3 sequence (DNA): TGTGCCAGCAGCTTGGGGCCTAGCGGGAGGGCGAACACCGGGGAGCTGTTTTTT. As protein: CASSLGPSGRANTGELFF.

This clonotype was recorded many times. The chain employs TRBV28 and TRBJ2-5; 7 bases are a match to TRBD1. This CDR3 region has 15 residues. V trimming: 4 bases; J trimming: 4 bases; junction bases outside the gene matches: 9. The germline gives CDR1 MDHEN, CDR2 SYDVKM. The chain's CDR3 is CASSSLRQGAETQYF. For the CDR3, the DNA is TGTGCCAGCAGTTCCCTCCGACAGGGTGCAGAGACCCAGTACTTC.

The rearrangement joins TRBV6-1 to TRBJ1-4; no firm D call. CDR1 and CDR2 (germline): MNHNS, SASEGT. The CDR3 runs 14 residues. Deletions cut 5 bases from V and 0 bases from J, with 7 bases between. The chain's CDR3 is CASSTDATNEKLFF. CDR3 DNA: TGTGCCAGCAGTACCGATGCAACTAATGAAAAACTGTTTTTT.

This clonotype was seen ten or more times. The V call is TRBV7-9, the J call TRBJ1-6; weak D call: TRBD1 (5 bases). CDR3 size: 14 residues. Trimming cost V 4 bases and J 5 bases, with 9 bases left between them. CDR1 and CDR2 from the germline V gene are SEHNR and FQNEAQ (reference sequence). The chain's CDR3 is CASSYGGDNSPLHF. Written as DNA, the CDR3 is TGTGCCAGCAGCTACGGAGGGGATAATTCACCCCTCCACTTT.

This clonotype was observed at least ten times. The rearrangement joins TRBV20-1 to TRBJ1-2; maybe TRBD1 (6 bases). The V end lost 2 bases, the J end lost 4 bases, and 11 bases lay between the germline ends. Germline CDR1 is DFQATT and CDR2 is SNEGSKA (reference sequence). The CDR3 runs to 13 residues. The CDR3 DNA is TGCAGTGCTAGACACGGACAGACCTATGGCTACACCTTC. Its translation: CSARHGQTYGYTF.

This clonotype was detected ten times or more. V gene TRBV28 combines with J gene TRBJ1-2; a possible D gene is TRBD1 (5 bases). With 4 bases removed from V and 0 bases from J, the gap between germline ends came to 18 bases. The CDR3 totals 17 residues. From germline, CDR1 is MDHEN and CDR2 SYDVKM. CDR3 protein: CASSWKGRAGANYGYTF. The DNA for the CDR3 is TGTGCCAGCAGTTGGAAGGGCAGGGCCGGAGCTAACTATGGCTACACCTTC.

This clonotype was detected ten times or more. The chain employs TRBV2 and TRBJ2-7, with 8 bases that match TRBD2. Losses at the gene ends were 7 bases for V and 3 bases for J; bases not matched to a gene: 11. The CDR3 length is 15 residues. CDR1 SNHLY and CDR2 FYNNEI come from the germline V gene. CDR3 in DNA: TGTGCCAGCATCCCAACGGGAGGGCAGGGCTACGAGCAGTACTTC. Amino acids: CASIPTGGQGYEQYF.

This clonotype was found many times. The rearrangement joins TRBV27 to TRBJ1-2, with D maybe TRBD1 (5 bases). Between the trimmed V and J ends, which lost 4 bases and 14 bases, there was a span of 26 bases. Germline CDR1 and CDR2: MNHEY and SMNVEV (reference sequence). This CDR3 is built from 15 residues. The chain's CDR3 is CASSWKPGTASFVTF. The CDR3 coding sequence is TGTGCCAGCAGTTGGAAACCTGGGACCGCGAGCTTTGTGACCTTC.

With regard to this clonotype: An end of the junction does not agree with germline; a read error may underlie this. The rearrangement uses TRBV20-1 and TRBJ2-4; TRBD2 agrees at 11 bases. The germline CDR1 and CDR2 sequences are DFQATT and SNEGSKA (reference sequence). This CDR3 has 14 residues. CDR3 sequence: CSVRLAGAKNIQYF. CDR3 DNA: TGCAGTGTTAGACTAGCGGGGGCCAAAAACATTCAGTACTTC.

As to this clonotype: Germline is not matched at one junction end, which may reflect a read error. The chain recombines TRBV28 with TRBJ2-5; TRBD1 matches 9 bases. Germline V gives CDR1 MDHEN, CDR2 SYDVKM. The CDR3 totals 14 residues. CDR3 sequence: CASSRDRVLETQHF. The CDR3 nucleotides are TGTGCCAGCAGCCGGGACAGGGTTCTTGAGACCCAGCACTTC.

This clonotype was counted a few times. V and J are TRBV3-1 and TRBJ1-2, with TRBD1 as a possible D gene (5 bases). Germline-derived CDR1 and CDR2 are LGHDT and YNNKEL (reference sequence). This CDR3 spans 13 amino acids. Trimming pared 3 bases from V and 6 bases from J, leaving 11 bases between. Here the CDR3 reads CASSQGGINGYTF. The CDR3 bases are TGTGCCAGCAGCCAGGGGGGAATAAATGGCTACACCTTC.

V and J are TRBV6-2 or TRBV6-3 and TRBJ2-5, with 9 bases fitting TRBD1. This CDR3 contains 15 residues. Germline trimming cut 2 bases from V and 4 bases from J; bases unmatched to any gene: 5. Germline V gives CDR1 MNHEY, CDR2 SVGEGT. The CDR3 protein is CASSYTRTGAETQYF. For the CDR3, the DNA is TGTGCCAGCAGTTACACTAGGACAGGGGCAGAGACCCAGTACTTC.

V gene TRBV20-1 combines with J gene TRBJ2-2, with 16 nucleotides matching TRBD2. Germline V gene lookup returns CDR1 DFQATT and CDR2 SNEGSKA (reference sequence). The CDR3 length is 18 residues. The V gene end was trimmed by 2 bases and the J gene end by 7 bases; junction bases not matched to a gene: 10. Here the CDR3 DNA reads TGCAGTGCTAGAACGAAGGGACTAGCGGGAGGGAAGGACGGGGAGCTGTTTTTT. It codes for CSARTKGLAGGKDGELFF.

This clonotype has more than one count but fewer than ten. The V call is TRBV5-4, the J call TRBJ2-2; 9 positions agree with TRBD1. Germline trimming cut 4 bases from V and 3 bases from J; bases unmatched to any gene: 7. Germline V gene data show CDR1 as SGHNT and CDR2 as YYREEE (reference sequence). The CDR3 is made up of 16 amino acids. The CDR3 nucleotides read TGTGCCAGCAGCATTACAGGGGGCGCCGACACCGGGGAGCTGTTTTTT. Translated, it gives CASSITGGADTGELFF.

The gene calls are TRBV5-1 and TRBJ1-2; 9 bases line up with TRBD1. V trimming: 1 base; J trimming: 0 bases; junction bases outside the gene matches: 1. Germline V gene sequence: CDR1 SGHRS, CDR2 YFSETQ. The CDR3 spans 15 residues. CDR3 protein: CASSLRDRANYGYTF. CDR3 bases: TGCGCCAGCAGCTTGCGGGACAGGGCTAACTATGGCTACACCTTC.

The genes are TRBV7-9 and TRBJ1-1, with D tentatively TRBD1 (6 bases). Germline CDR1 SEHNR, CDR2 FQNEAQ (reference sequence). The CDR3 is 14 amino acids. V was trimmed by 1 base and J by 9 bases, leaving 15 bases between them. The CDR3 sequence is CASSLDEGRGKAFF. The CDR3 DNA sequence: TGTGCCAGCAGCTTAGATGAGGGAAGGGGGAAAGCTTTCTTT.

This clonotype has a count of ten or more. The J gene is TRBJ2-6, the V gene TRBV20-1; TRBD2 aligns across 10 bases. Germline CDR1 and CDR2: DFQATT and SNEGSKA (reference sequence). V shed 4 bases, J shed 0 bases, and the junction held 6 bases outside the gene matches. The CDR3 contains 17 residues. The CDR3 DNA follows: TGCAGTGCTACGTCCGGGACTAGCGCCTCTGGGGCCAACGTCCTGACTTTC. This translates into CSATSGTSASGANVLTF.